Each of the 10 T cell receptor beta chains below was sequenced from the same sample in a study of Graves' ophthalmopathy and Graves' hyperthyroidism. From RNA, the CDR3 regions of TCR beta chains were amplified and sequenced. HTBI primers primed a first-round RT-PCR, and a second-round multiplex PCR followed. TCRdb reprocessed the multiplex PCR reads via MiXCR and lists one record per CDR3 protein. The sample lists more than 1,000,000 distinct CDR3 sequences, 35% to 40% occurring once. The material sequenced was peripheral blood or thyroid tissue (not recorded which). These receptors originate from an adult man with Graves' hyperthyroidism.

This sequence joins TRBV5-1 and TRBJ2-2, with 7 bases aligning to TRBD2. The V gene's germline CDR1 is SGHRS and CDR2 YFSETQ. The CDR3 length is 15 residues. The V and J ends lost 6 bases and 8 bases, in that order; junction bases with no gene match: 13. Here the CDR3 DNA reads TGCGCCAGCAAATGGGACGGCGGGAGAAGTGGGGAGCTGTTTTTT. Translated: CASKWDGGRSGELFF.

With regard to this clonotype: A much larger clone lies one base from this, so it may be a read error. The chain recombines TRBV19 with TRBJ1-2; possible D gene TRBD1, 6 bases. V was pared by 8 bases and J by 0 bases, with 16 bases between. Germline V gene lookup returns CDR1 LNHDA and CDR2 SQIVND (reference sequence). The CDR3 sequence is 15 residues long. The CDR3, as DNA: TGTGCCAGTGGAACTACAGGGATTACTAACTATGGCTACACCTTC. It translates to CASGTTGITNYGYTF.

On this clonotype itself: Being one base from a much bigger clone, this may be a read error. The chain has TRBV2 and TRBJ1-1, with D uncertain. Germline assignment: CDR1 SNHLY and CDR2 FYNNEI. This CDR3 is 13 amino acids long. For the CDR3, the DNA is TGTGCCAGCAGTGGGGCAAGCAACACTGAAGCTTCCTTT. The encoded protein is CASSGASNTEASF.

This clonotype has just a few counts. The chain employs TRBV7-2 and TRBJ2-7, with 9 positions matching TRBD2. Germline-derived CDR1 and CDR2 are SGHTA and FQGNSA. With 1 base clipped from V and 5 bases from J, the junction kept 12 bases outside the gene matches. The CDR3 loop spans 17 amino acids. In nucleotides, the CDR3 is TGTGCCAGCAGCTTAGAACCGCCCGGACTAGCGACCCACGAGCAGTACTTC. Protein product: CASSLEPPGLATHEQYF.

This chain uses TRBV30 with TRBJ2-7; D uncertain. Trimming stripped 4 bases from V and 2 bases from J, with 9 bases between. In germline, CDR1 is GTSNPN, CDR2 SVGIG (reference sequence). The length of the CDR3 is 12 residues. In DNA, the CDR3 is TGTGCCTGGACCCTAACAACCTACGAGCAGTACTTC. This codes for CAWTLTTYEQYF.

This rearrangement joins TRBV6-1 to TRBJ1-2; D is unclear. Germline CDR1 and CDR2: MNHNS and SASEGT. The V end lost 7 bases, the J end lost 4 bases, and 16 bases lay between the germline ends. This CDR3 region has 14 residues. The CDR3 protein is CASIRGGSPYGYTF. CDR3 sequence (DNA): TGTGCCAGCATTCGAGGTGGCAGCCCCTATGGCTACACCTTC.

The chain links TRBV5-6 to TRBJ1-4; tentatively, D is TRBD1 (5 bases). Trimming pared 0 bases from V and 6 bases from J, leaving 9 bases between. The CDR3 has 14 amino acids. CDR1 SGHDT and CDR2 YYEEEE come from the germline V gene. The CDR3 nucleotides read TGTGCCAGCAGCTTGGGACAGAGCTATGAAAAACTGTTTTTT. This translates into CASSLGQSYEKLFF.

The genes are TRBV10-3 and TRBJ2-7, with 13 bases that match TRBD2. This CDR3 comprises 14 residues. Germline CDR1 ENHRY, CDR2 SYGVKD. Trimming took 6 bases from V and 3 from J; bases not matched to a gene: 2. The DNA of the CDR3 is TGTGCCATCAGCAGGACTAGCGGGAGCTACGAGCAGTACTTC. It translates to CAISRTSGSYEQYF.

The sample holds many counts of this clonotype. CDR3 region: CASNLERDSGNTIYF. CDR3 nucleotide sequence: TGTGCCAGCAACCTCGAGCGTGACTCTGGAAACACCATATATTTT. The chain combines TRBV7-9 with TRBJ1-3; D unclear. The CDR3 consists of 15 residues. Germline V lookup: CDR1 SEHNR, CDR2 FQNEAQ (reference sequence). The V end lost 7 bases, the J end lost 0 bases, and 13 bases lay between the germline ends.

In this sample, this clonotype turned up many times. The CDR3: CASSLGRQFSGNTIYF. CDR3 bases: TGTGCCAGCAGCTTAGGCCGACAGTTCTCTGGAAACACCATATATTTT. The rearrangement joins TRBV7-6 to TRBJ1-3, with a tentative D call TRBD1 (5 bases). V lost 1 base and J lost 0, with 10 bases in between. This CDR3 is 16 amino acids long. Germline V gene data show CDR1 as SGHVS and CDR2 as FNYEAQ.